The 15 T cell receptor beta chains below come from one sample, sequenced in a study of T-cell reconstitution after alpha-beta-depleted transplantation in children. As it was prepared, the TCRbeta library received unique molecular identifiers. Each CDR3 protein gets one entry after TCRdb re-called the PCR reads with MiXCR. The repertoire holds some 550,000 distinct CDR3 sequences, approximately 22% seen once, with roughly 15% in the top ten. Sequenced material: PBMCs, mostly from graft donor cells, taken 360 days after TCRalphabeta/CD19-depleted stem cell transplant. The receptors originated from a boy in the first two years of life who had a stem cell transplant for acute myeloid leukemia, so the T cells may come from the graft donor.

This clonotype has more than one count but fewer than ten. The rearrangement links TRBV12-3 or TRBV12-4 to TRBJ1-2; no firm D call. Trimming took off 6 bases at V and 4 bases at J, with 6 bases between the two ends. CDR3 length: 11 amino acids. The CDR3 DNA is TGTGCCAGCAGACTCTTCTATGGCTACACCTTC. Translation: CASRLFYGYTF.

The chain is built from TRBV29-1 and TRBJ1-3; D is undetermined. Trimming took 1 base from V and 0 from J, leaving 7 bases between them. The germline CDR1 and CDR2 sequences are SQVTM and ANQGSEA. There are 14 residues in the CDR3. The DNA for the CDR3 is TGCAGCGTTGAAGCCGGGAGCTCTGGAAACACCATATATTTT. The encoded protein is CSVEAGSSGNTIYF.

This sequence joins TRBV10-3 and TRBJ2-1; D unresolved. The CDR3 totals 16 residues. CDR1 is ENHRY and CDR2 is SYGVKD in the germline V gene. Trimming shortened V by 4 bases and J by 5 bases, and 18 bases separated the two germline ends. As DNA, the CDR3 is TGTGCCATCAGTGCCAGTTTAGATACTATAAACAATGAGCAGTTCTTC. Translating it yields CAISASLDTINNEQFF.

The V call is TRBV18, the J call TRBJ2-1; 9 positions agree with TRBD1. The CDR3 is 17 residues long. The V segment lost 3 bases and the J segment 4 bases; nucleotides outside the gene matches: 10. From germline, CDR1 is KGHSH and CDR2 LQKENI. CDR3 coding DNA: TGTGCCAGCTCACCGACCATGGGGGACAGGGAGTACAATGAGCAGTTCTTC. As protein: CASSPTMGDREYNEQFF.

This clonotype has only a few counts. CDR3 bases: TGTGCCAGCAGTTTCCCGACCGGACAGGGGGCCTCAGATACGCAGTATTTT. Protein sequence: CASSFPTGQGASDTQYF. This chain uses TRBV28 with TRBJ2-3; TRBD1 matches 11 bases. This CDR3 is built from 17 residues. V lost 3 bases and J lost 4; bases outside the gene matches: 9. Per the germline V gene, CDR1 is MDHEN and CDR2 is SYDVKM.

This clonotype appeared a few times. This chain links TRBV20-1 with TRBJ2-7, with 7 bases matching TRBD1. V shed 5 bases, J shed 1 base, and the junction held 8 bases outside the gene matches. Germline V CDR1 and CDR2: DFQATT, SNEGSKA (reference sequence). The CDR3 is 14 amino acids. Written as DNA, the CDR3 is TGCAGTGCTGAAAATGGGACAGTTTCCTACGAGCAGTACGTC. The encoded protein is CSAENGTVSYEQYV.

This clonotype showed up just a few times. The rearrangement joins TRBV29-1 to TRBJ1-2; tentatively, D is TRBD1 (5 bases). This CDR3 contains 13 residues. V lost 6 bases, J lost 0 bases, and 11 bases lay in between. The germline CDR1 and CDR2 sequences are SQVTM and ANQGSEA. CDR3 coding DNA: TGCAGCGTGGCCGGGACCTCTAACTATGGCTACACCTTC. Translated, it gives CSVAGTSNYGYTF.

This clonotype was seen a handful of times. This chain links TRBV4-3 with TRBJ2-5; D not certain. Trimming cost V 0 bases and J 4 bases, with 12 bases left between them. Germline loops: CDR1 LGHNA, CDR2 YSLEER. This CDR3 contains 15 residues. The CDR3 nucleotides read TGCGCCAGCAGCCAAGATGCGTGGTTTTCAGAGACCCAGTACTTC. It is translated as CASSQDAWFSETQYF.

This clonotype was seen at least ten times. The CDR3 spells CASSFWGEETQYF. In DNA, the CDR3 is TGTGCCAGCAGCTTCTGGGGCGAGGAGACCCAGTACTTC. This sequence joins TRBV11-3 and TRBJ2-5, with D tentatively TRBD1 (5 bases). The CDR3 has 13 residues. Germline V gene lookup returns CDR1 SGHNT and CDR2 YENEEA. V was shortened by 3 bases and J by 5 bases, with 10 bases between the two germline ends.

V usage is TRBV7-9 and J usage is TRBJ2-7; D remains unclear. Trimming cost V 5 bases and J 7 bases, with 21 bases left between them. The CDR3 runs to 15 residues. CDR1 is SEHNR, CDR2 FQNEAQ, per germline (reference sequence). CDR3 nucleotide sequence: TGTGCCAGCAGCCCTACCTCAGGCCGAGGAAGGGAGCAGTACTTC. Its protein is CASSPTSGRGREQYF.

V gene TRBV7-2 combines with J gene TRBJ2-5, with TRBD2 matching over 7 bases. CDR3 length equals 17 residues. CDR1 SGHTA and CDR2 FQGNSA come from the germline V gene. Germline trimming cut 5 bases from V and 1 base from J; bases unmatched to any gene: 13. CDR3: CASSPFRLAETQETQYF. In DNA form, the CDR3 reads TGTGCCAGCAGCCCCTTCCGGCTAGCGGAAACCCAAGAGACCCAGTACTTC.

The V call is TRBV28, the J call TRBJ2-1; a weak D match, TRBD1 (6 bases). The CDR3 sequence is 14 residues long. Germline CDR1 and CDR2: MDHEN and SYDVKM. V lost 6 bases and J 3 bases, leaving 12 bases between the germline ends. The CDR3, as DNA: TGTGCCAGCAGCTTCGCAGGGGACTACAATGAGCAGTTCTTC. Its protein product is CASSFAGDYNEQFF. Filled out from reference TRBV28 and TRBJ2-1, the complete variable domain reads DVKVTQSSRYLVKRTGEKVFLECVQDMDHENMFWYRQDPGLGLRLIYFSYDVKMKEKGDIPEGYSVSREKKERFSLILESASTNQTSMYLCASSFAGDYNEQFFGPGTRLTVL.

There are a few counts of this clonotype. The CDR3 region has the DNA TGTGCCAGCTCCAGAGACCCTCCGGGCCCAGATACGCAGTATTTT. This gives the protein CASSRDPPGPDTQYF. The chain employs TRBV18 and TRBJ2-3; D gene uncertain. Germline V gene sequence: CDR1 KGHSH, CDR2 LQKENI. This CDR3 is 15 amino acids long. Trimming took 6 bases from V and 4 from J, leaving 17 bases between them.

This rearrangement joins TRBV9 to TRBJ2-3; unclear D gene. Germline CDR1 reads SGDLS; CDR2 reads YYNGEE. This CDR3 comprises 13 residues. The V and J ends lost 2 bases and 2 bases respectively, with 6 bases between them. For the CDR3, the DNA is TGTGCCAGCAGCGTTTTGGACACAGATACGCAGTATTTT. This translates into CASSVLDTDTQYF. The full variable domain, completed using reference TRBV9 and TRBJ2-3, is DSGVTQTPKHLITATGQRVTLRCSPRSGDLSVYWYQQSLDQGLQFLIQYYNGEERAKGNILERFSAQQFPDLHSELNLSSLELGDSALYFCASSVLDTDTQYFGPGTRLTVL.

This sequence joins TRBV20-1 and TRBJ2-7, with TRBD2 identical over 12 bases. Germline assignment: CDR1 DFQATT and CDR2 SNEGSKA (reference sequence). The CDR3 has 16 residues. The V segment lost 2 bases and the J segment 2 bases; nucleotides outside the gene matches: 7. CDR3 amino acids: CSARPRLAGVTYEQYF. In DNA form, the CDR3 reads TGCAGTGCTAGACCGCGACTAGCGGGGGTAACCTACGAGCAGTACTTC.